The T cell receptor (beta chain) under discussion was sequenced for a study of beta chain features in type 1 diabetes (dated by TCRdb to the late 2010s). General notes on the study: Mean age, gender distribution, total cell number and subset yield did not differ between patients and healthy donors. A total of 107,917,701 sorted cells were examined across all samples, and the number of cells per subset was strongly correlated with RNA yield. In the study, recently diagnosed type 1 diabetes patients and matched healthy donors were compared on the TCRB repertoires of their sorted circulating CD4+ T cell subsets. Whereas all 30 or so donors provided naive and central memory subsets, regulatory and stem cell-like memory subsets were isolated from just 8 patients and about 8 healthy donors.

Each donor gave one peripheral blood draw, approximately 110 mL on average, collected into heparinised tubes. Using a panel that included CD45RO, CCR7, CD25, CD127, CD95 and CD27, naive, central memory, regulatory and stem cell-like memory CD4+ T cells were sorted on a BD FACSAria II. A purity above 98% was achieved for all sorted populations. PBMCs were isolated immediately by Lymphoprep density gradient centrifugation and stained directly without culture. Samples were stained and sorted in pairs, with one healthy donor and one patient per experiment, so that batch effects were minimized. All of the isolated RNA was reverse transcribed with the High Capacity cDNA Reverse Transcription Kit, so expressed TCRB transcripts were sequenced. Naive, central memory and regulatory T cell samples underwent deep immunoSEQ sequencing, averaging around 3.7 million total reads per sample. Sorted cells were lysed in RLT buffer, and RNA was extracted using DNase-treated RNeasy Micro or Mini kits according to cell number. Each cell subset was processed separately to prevent cross-contamination, with patient and healthy donor samples processed together. The immunoSEQ multiplex PCR was used to amplify TCRB sequences from cDNA, yielding 87-bp fragments that span the CDR3 region. Amplicons were sequenced on the Illumina HiSeq platform. Under the source paper's analysis protocol: PCR bias was computationally corrected using synthetic template baselines, reads within Hamming distance 2 were collapsed, and singletons that could not be merged were discarded. Reads were aligned to IMGT to assign V, D and J genes, CDR3 length, and insertions or deletions at six rearrangement sites. Within each subset, clonotype counts were normalized to sorted cell number, and only after that were true diversity and Gini coefficients computed with the tcR R package. Repertoire sharing was quantified using the overlap coefficient calculated on TCRB nucleotide sequences. As a proxy for the pre-selection repertoire, out-of-frame TCRB sequences from naive cells were analyzed. TCRdb provides this immuneACCESS table in a form limited to in-frame rearrangements. Some clones are lacking; in checked studies, under half of them reflect an unresolved V gene, and why the rest are absent is not known. That table supplies the V and J calls and clone size; D and trimming were determined from the DNA. The sample table contains a few hundred thousand clones; only one count was recorded for about 15% of them. About 0.018% of the sample is taken by the ten largest.

Points the paper makes about the study in general: Because small numbers of individuals were included in the HLA sub-analyses, any influence of HLA type on TCRB rearrangement was left unresolved. In all four CD4+ subsets, TCRB CDR3 length was moderately but significantly shorter in type 1 diabetes patients. Shorter templates might have been favored by PCR, but patient and control samples were amplified and corrected together, so both groups would have been affected equally by any skew. Naive, central memory and regulatory TCRB repertoires appeared to be more similar among patients than among healthy donors. Sequencing cDNA rather than genomic DNA could over-represent highly expressing activated cells, although activation and CD3 levels did not differ between groups. Patients with type 1 diabetes made fewer insertions and deleted more nucleotides at VDJ recombination sites, implying thymic rearrangement abnormalities.

Comments on this clone: The antigen it binds to is not known. Per-nucleotide qualities are absent, and no much larger clonotype sits a single base away.

The germline V end is reduced by 9 bases and the J end by 3 bases; junction bases left unmatched: 7. Taken from cysteine to phenylalanine, the CDR3 has 14 residues. The read is trimmed to its CDR3 DNA, 42 bases read in frame from base 1. CDR1 and CDR2 are drawn from the germline V gene: MDHEN, SYDVKM. The rearranged chain carries TRBV28 and TRBJ2-3; TRBD2 fits 9 bases in the junction. Sequenced input: naive CD4+ T cells from blood. Read against the paper, the sample's cell subset or site label means: true naive CD4+ T cells. The receptor comes from a man aged 25 to 45 with type 1 diabetes. The base sequence is TGTGCCAGTGCGAGCGGGGGGATGACAGATACGCAGTATTTT. It specifies CASASGGMTDTQYF. With all but the CDR3 taken from the reference TRBV28 and TRBJ2-3 genes, the full variable domain is: DVKVTQSSRYLVKRTGEKVFLECVQDMDHENMFWYRQDPGLGLRLIYFSYDVKMKEKGDIPEGYSVSREKKERFSLILESASTNQTSMYLCASASGGMTDTQYFGPGTRLTVL.